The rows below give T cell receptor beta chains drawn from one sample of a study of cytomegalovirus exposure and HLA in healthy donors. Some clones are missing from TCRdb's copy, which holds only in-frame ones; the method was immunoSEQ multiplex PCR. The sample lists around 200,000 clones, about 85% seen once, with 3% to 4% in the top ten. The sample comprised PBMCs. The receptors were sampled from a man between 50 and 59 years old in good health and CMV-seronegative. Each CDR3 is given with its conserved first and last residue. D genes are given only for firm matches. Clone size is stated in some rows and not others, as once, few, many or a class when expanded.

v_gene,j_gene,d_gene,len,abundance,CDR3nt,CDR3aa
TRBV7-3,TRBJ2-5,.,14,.,TGTGCCAGCAGCTTAGAAATGCTAGGGGGGACCCAGTACTTC,CASSLEMLGGTQYF
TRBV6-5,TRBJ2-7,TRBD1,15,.,TGTGCCAGCAGTTCTGGACAGGTGGGCTCCTACGAGCAGTACTTC,CASSSGQVGSYEQYF
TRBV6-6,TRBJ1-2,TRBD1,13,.,TGTGCCAGCAGAAATCAGGGGGACTATGGCTACACCTTC,CASRNQGDYGYTF
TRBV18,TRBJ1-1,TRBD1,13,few,TGTGCCACCGGACAGGGGGCAAGGACTGAAGCTTTCTTT,CATGQGARTEAFF
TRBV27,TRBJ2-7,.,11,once,TGTGCCAGCAGTTTACGAAACGAGCAGTACTTC,CASSLRNEQYF
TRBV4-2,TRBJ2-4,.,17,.,TGTGCCAGCAGCCAAGAAGGCGGGACTCTAGCCAAAAACATTCAGTACTTC,CASSQEGGTLAKNIQYF
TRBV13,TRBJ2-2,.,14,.,TGTGCCAGCAGCTTCGGACAGAACACCGGGGAGCTGTTTTTT,CASSFGQNTGELFF
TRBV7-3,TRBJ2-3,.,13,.,TGTGCCAGCAATCTTACCCGGAGGGATACGCAGTATTTT,CASNLTRRDTQYF
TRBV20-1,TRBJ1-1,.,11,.,TGCAGTGCCCCTATGAACACTGAAGCTTTCTTT,CSAPMNTEAFF
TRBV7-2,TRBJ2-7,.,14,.,TGTGCCAGCAGTTCCGCCGGGAGAACCTACGAGCAGTACTTC,CASSSAGRTYEQYF
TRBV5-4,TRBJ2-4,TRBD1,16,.,TGTGCCAGCAGCCCGGACAGGGCCTTAGCCAAAAACATTCAGTACTTC,CASSPDRALAKNIQYF
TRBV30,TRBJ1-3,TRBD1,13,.,TGTGCCTGGGGAGGACAGGGGGCGCACACCATATATTTT,CAWGGQGAHTIYF
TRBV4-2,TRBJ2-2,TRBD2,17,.,TGTGCCAGCAGCCAAGATGGGGGGCGGGGGGTCACCGGGGAGCTGTTTTTT,CASSQDGGRGVTGELFF
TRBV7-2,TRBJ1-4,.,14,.,TGTGCCAGCAGCCCCTCAATGGGGGCTGAAAAACTGTTTTTT,CASSPSMGAEKLFF
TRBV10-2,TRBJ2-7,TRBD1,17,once,TGCGCCAGCAGTGGGTCGACCGGGACAGGGCTCGCCTACGAGCAGTACTTC,CASSGSTGTGLAYEQYF
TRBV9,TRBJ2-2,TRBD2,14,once,TGTGCCAGCAGCGCGACTAGCGGGGTTAGGGAGCTGTTTTTT,CASSATSGVRELFF
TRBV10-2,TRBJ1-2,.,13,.,TGCGCCAGCAGTGAGTTGGGGGCGAGGGGCTACACCTTC,CASSELGARGYTF
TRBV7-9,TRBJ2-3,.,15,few,TGTGCCAGCAGCTTCAGCCTAGCGACCTACGGTACGCAGTATTTT,CASSFSLATYGTQYF
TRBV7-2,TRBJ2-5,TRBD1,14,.,TGTGCCAGCAGTTTATCCGGGACAGAAGAGACCCAGTACTTC,CASSLSGTEETQYF
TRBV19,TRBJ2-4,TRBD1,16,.,TGTGCCAGTAGTGAACCGAAGGGGGCGATCCCCCACATTCAGTACTTC,CASSEPKGAIPHIQYF
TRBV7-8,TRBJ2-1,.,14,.,TGTGCCAGCAGCCCACGGGAGACGGCGAATGAGCAGTTCTTC,CASSPRETANEQFF
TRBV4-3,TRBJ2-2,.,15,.,TGCGCCAGCAGCCAAGATCTCGGAGGGACCGGGGAGCTGTTTTTT,CASSQDLGGTGELFF
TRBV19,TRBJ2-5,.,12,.,TGTGCCAGTAGTACAGGGGCAGAGACCCAGTACTTC,CASSTGAETQYF
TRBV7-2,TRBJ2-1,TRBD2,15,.,TGTGCCAGCAGCCCGGGAGGAGGGATTGGCAATGAGCAGTTCTTC,CASSPGGGIGNEQFF
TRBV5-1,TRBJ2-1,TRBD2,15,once,TGCGCCAGCAGCTTGGTCCAGCGGGGGGACAATGAGCAGTTCTTC,CASSLVQRGDNEQFF
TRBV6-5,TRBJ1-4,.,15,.,TGTGCCAGCAGCACCCCCGGGCCGGGAGTGGAAAAACTGTTTTTT,CASSTPGPGVEKLFF
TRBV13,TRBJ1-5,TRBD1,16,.,TGTGCCAGCAGCCCCCAATGGGACAGGGACAATCAGCCCCAGCATTTT,CASSPQWDRDNQPQHF
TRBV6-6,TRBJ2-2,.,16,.,TGTGCCAGCAGTTACTCGCAGGGCGCCAAACCCGGGGAGCTGTTTTTT,CASSYSQGAKPGELFF
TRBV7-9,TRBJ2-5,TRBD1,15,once,TGTGCCAGCAGTCCGACAGGGGGCATGGTCGAGACCCAGTACTTC,CASSPTGGMVETQYF
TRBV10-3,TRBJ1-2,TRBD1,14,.,TGTGCCATCAGTGAAGACAGGGCCAACTATGGCTACACCTTC,CAISEDRANYGYTF
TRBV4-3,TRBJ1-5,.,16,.,TGCGCCAGCAGCCAAGGTTTAGGGGGTGGCAATCAGCCCCAGCATTTT,CASSQGLGGGNQPQHF
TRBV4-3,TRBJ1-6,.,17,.,TGCGCCAGCAGCCAAGGGGGGGACCGGCCCTATAATTCACCCCTCCACTTT,CASSQGGDRPYNSPLHF
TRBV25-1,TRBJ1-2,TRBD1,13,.,TGTGCCAGCAGCGGGGACAGTCGGCGAGGCTACACCTTC,CASSGDSRRGYTF
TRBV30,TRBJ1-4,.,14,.,TGTGCCTGGAGTGTACGGGGGTTTAATGAAAAACTGTTTTTT,CAWSVRGFNEKLFF
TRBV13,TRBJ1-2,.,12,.,TGTGCCAGCACTCAGGCCCGATATGGCTACACCTTC,CASTQARYGYTF
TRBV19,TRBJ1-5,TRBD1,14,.,TGTGCCAGTAGAACGGGACAGTTCAATCAGCCCCAGCATTTT,CASRTGQFNQPQHF
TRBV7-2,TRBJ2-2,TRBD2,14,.,TGTGCCAGCCGCGGGGGGGCGAACACCGGGGAGCTGTTTTTT,CASRGGANTGELFF
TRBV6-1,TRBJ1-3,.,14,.,TGTGCCAGCAGTGAAGAAGCCTGGGGAAACACCATATATTTT,CASSEEAWGNTIYF
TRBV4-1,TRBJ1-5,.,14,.,TGCGCCAGCAGCCGGGGAGATGGCAATCAGCCCCAGCATTTT,CASSRGDGNQPQHF
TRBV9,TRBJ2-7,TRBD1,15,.,TGTGCCAGCAGCGCGCATGGGACAGGACCCTACGAGCAGTACTTC,CASSAHGTGPYEQYF
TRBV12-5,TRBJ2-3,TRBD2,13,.,TGTGCTAGTGGTGGACTAGTAGGGAGTACGCAGTATTTT,CASGGLVGSTQYF
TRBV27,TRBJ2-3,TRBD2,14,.,TGTGCCAGCAATTACCTAGCGGGGATAGATACGCAGTATTTT,CASNYLAGIDTQYF
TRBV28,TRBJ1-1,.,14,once,TGTGCCAGCAGTGGTCCCATGCCGGACACTGAAGCTTTCTTT,CASSGPMPDTEAFF
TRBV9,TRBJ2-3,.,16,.,TGTGCCAGCAGCCAGGGGCGGGGGCCTCGCACAGATACGCAGTATTTT,CASSQGRGPRTDTQYF
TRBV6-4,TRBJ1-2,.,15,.,TGTGCCAGCAGTCCCAGGGCCGGCCCACTTAGTGGCTACACCTTC,CASSPRAGPLSGYTF
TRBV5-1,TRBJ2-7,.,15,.,TGCGCCAGCAGCTTGGAGCCAGCGGCCACCAACGAGCAGTACTTC,CASSLEPAATNEQYF
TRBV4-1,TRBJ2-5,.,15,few,TGCGCCAGCAGCCCCAGGCCCCCGTACCAAGAGACCCAGTACTTC,CASSPRPPYQETQYF
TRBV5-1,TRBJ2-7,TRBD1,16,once,TGCGCCAGCAGCTCACTTAGTGGGGACAGCAACTACGAGCAGTACTTC,CASSSLSGDSNYEQYF
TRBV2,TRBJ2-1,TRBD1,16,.,TGTGCCAGCAGTGTGGGACAGGGTACCTCCTACAATGAGCAGTTCTTC,CASSVGQGTSYNEQFF
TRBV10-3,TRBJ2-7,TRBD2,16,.,TGTGCCATCAGTGCCCGGACTAGCGGGGTTGCCTACGAGCAGTACTTC,CAISARTSGVAYEQYF
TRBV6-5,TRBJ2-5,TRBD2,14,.,TGTGCCAGCAGCGACGGGGGGGCGGGTGAGACCCAGTACTTC,CASSDGGAGETQYF
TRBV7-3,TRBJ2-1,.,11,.,TGTGCCAGCAGCTCAGGTAATGAGCAGTTCTTC,CASSSGNEQFF
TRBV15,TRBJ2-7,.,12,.,TGTGCCACCAGCAGATCCCGGGGCGAGCAGTACTTC,CATSRSRGEQYF
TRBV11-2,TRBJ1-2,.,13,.,TGTGCCAGCAGCTTTAGTCCCCCGGATGGCTACACCTTC,CASSFSPPDGYTF
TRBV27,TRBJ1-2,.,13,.,TGTGCCAGCAGACTACTGGGGGGCTATGGCTACACCTTC,CASRLLGGYGYTF
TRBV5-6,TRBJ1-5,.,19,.,TGTGCCAGCAGCGCGCAGGTCGGCCAGGCCTACAGGGGCAATCAGCCCCAGCATTTT,CASSAQVGQAYRGNQPQHF